This TCR beta chain was captured in a study of technical replicates of blood from a few donors. The CDR3 contains 13 residues. Deletions cut 3 bases from V and 2 bases from J, with 8 bases between. Germline CDR1 SQVTM, CDR2 ANQGSEA. The data were produced by immunoSEQ multiplex PCR, yet TCRdb's version contains in-frame clones alone and is incomplete. The top ten hold less than 0.4% of the sample, which has around 80,000 clones, approximately 94% seen once. The sequenced sample consisted of T cells isolated from PBMCs. The TCR was taken from a human donor in good health. The V gene is TRBV29-1, the J gene TRBJ2-1; D is unresolved. The CDR3 protein is CSVDGSTYNEQFF. CDR3 sequence (DNA): TGCAGCGTTGATGGCAGTACCTACAATGAGCAGTTCTTC.